This T cell receptor beta chain was recovered during a study of cytomegalovirus exposure and HLA in healthy donors. General study findings and limits: Among TCR beta chains, those listed as cytomegalovirus-associated numbered about 160. TCR beta V segments were, for the most part, productive about 87% or about 30% of the time in an earlier analysis. Available immune exposure information was restricted to CMV serostatus only.

Germline CDR1 reads SGHRS; CDR2 reads YFSETQ. This CDR3 is 16 amino acids long. V was trimmed by 4 bases and J by 0 bases, leaving 11 bases between them. PCR employed 60 Vbeta and 13 Jbeta primers. The repertoire was sequenced with immunoSEQ multiplex PCR; TCRdb's copy has only in-frame clones and lacks some. The repertoire has about 160,000 clones, about 81% of them found once; the top ten carry about 2.1%. Only a few counts were recorded for this clone. Its specificity is unknown. Donors were nominally healthy when sampled, though unrecorded immune exposures were likely. The TCR sequence derives from a woman between 18 and 30 years old in good health and CMV-seronegative. The rearrangement links TRBV5-1 to TRBJ1-6, with D perhaps TRBD1 (5 bases). Sequences were obtained from PBMCs. CDR3 in DNA: TGCGCCAGCAGCCCCGACAGCAGCTCCTATAATTCACCCCTCCACTTT. It is translated as CASSPDSSSYNSPLHF.